Below are 27 T cell receptor beta chains sequenced from a single sample in a study of blood T cell repertoires in COVID-19. Clones were read by immunoSEQ multiplex PCR, and TCRdb kept only the in-frame ones, dropping some. The table shows some 250,000 clones, with about 70% occurring only once. Sequencing was carried out using peripheral blood. These receptors were obtained from an elderly woman with acute or convalescent COVID-19.

The chain uses TRBV9 and TRBJ1-3, with TRBD1 identical over 7 bases. Germline lookup yields CDR1 SGDLS and CDR2 YYNGEE. J gave up 8 bases and V 6 bases, and 11 bases lay outside the gene matches. The CDR3 consists of 14 residues. Written as DNA, the CDR3 is TGTGCCAGCACTCGACTGTATCAGGGGGACACCATATATTTT. Amino acids: CASTRLYQGDTIYF. The full variable domain, in which reference TRBV9 and TRBJ1-3 provide the parts outside the CDR3, is DSGVTQTPKHLITATGQRVTLRCSPRSGDLSVYWYQQSLDQGLQFLIQYYNGEERAKGNILERFSAQQFPDLHSELNLSSLELGDSALYFCASTRLYQGDTIYFGEGSWLTVV.

This chain connects TRBV6-6 to TRBJ1-1; TRBD1 agrees at 8 bases. Looked up from germline, CDR1 is MNHNY and CDR2 is SVGAGI (reference sequence). V dropped 3 bases and J dropped 2; count of bases not matched to a gene: 2. The CDR3 extends over 14 amino acids. The CDR3 protein is CASSYAGGNTEAFF. The CDR3 DNA sequence: TGTGCCAGCAGTTATGCAGGGGGCAACACTGAAGCTTTCTTT.

The gene calls are TRBV3-1 (or the pseudogene TRBV3-2) and TRBJ2-7; 8 bases map to TRBD1. CDR3 length equals 14 residues. Germline V gene sequence: CDR1 LGHDT, CDR2 YNNKEL (reference sequence). V trimming: 4 bases; J trimming: 8 bases; junction bases outside the gene matches: 10. As DNA, the CDR3 is TGTGCCAGCAGCCCAGGGGGCGGGCCGACCCAGCAGTACTTC. Its protein product is CASSPGGGPTQQYF.

The chain carries TRBV11-2 and TRBJ2-4, with 7 bases fitting TRBD1. Germline CDR1 is SGHAT and CDR2 is FQNNGV. V shed 3 bases and J 3 bases; nucleotides not matched to a gene: 2. This CDR3 spans 14 amino acids. This CDR3 is CASSFRQGKNIQYF. The CDR3 nucleotides are TGTGCCAGCAGCTTCCGACAGGGCAAAAACATTCAGTACTTC. Full variable domain (remainder filled in from reference TRBV11-2 and TRBJ2-4): EAGVAQSPRYKIIEKRQSVAFWCNPISGHATLYWYQQILGQGPKLLIQFQNNGVVDDSQLPKDRFSAERLKGVDSTLKIQPAKLEDSAVYLCASSFRQGKNIQYFGAGTRLSVL.

This chain connects TRBV9 to TRBJ2-1; unclear D gene. With 0 bases removed from V and 7 bases from J, the gap between germline ends came to 8 bases. The CDR3 runs 13 residues. Per germline, CDR1 SGDLS and CDR2 YYNGEE. CDR3 nucleotides: TGTGCCAGCAGCGTAGGAGGAGCGAATGAGCAGTTCTTC. Residues: CASSVGGANEQFF.

V is TRBV7-2 and J is TRBJ1-3; D gene ambiguous. V was clipped by 0 bases and J by 3 bases, with 9 bases between them. The CDR3 extends over 15 amino acids. The germline CDR1 and CDR2 sequences are SGHTA and FQGNSA. The CDR3 nucleotides read TGTGCCAGCAGCTTAGCTGGACTGGGTGGAAACACCATATATTTT. Protein product: CASSLAGLGGNTIYF.

This clone was counted a few times. The rearrangement joins TRBV7-9 to TRBJ1-1, with a possible D match to TRBD1 (6 bases). With 2 bases removed from V and 2 bases from J, the gap between germline ends came to 9 bases. Per the germline V gene, CDR1 is SEHNR and CDR2 is FQNEAQ (reference sequence). The CDR3 has 14 amino acids. CDR3 bases: TGTGCCAGCAGCTTAACAGGGAGTAACACTGAAGCTTTCTTT. Its translation: CASSLTGSNTEAFF.

This clone was counted ten times or more. The V and J genes are TRBV6-6 and TRBJ2-7, with D possibly matching TRBD1 (5 bases). The CDR3 has 12 amino acids. CDR1 and CDR2 (germline): MNHNY, SVGAGI (reference sequence). The V gene lost 2 bases and the J gene lost 6 bases, with 8 bases spanning the gap. This CDR3 reads CASSYPGREQYF. CDR3 sequence (DNA): TGTGCCAGCAGTTACCCAGGGCGCGAGCAGTACTTC.

The chain employs TRBV15 and TRBJ1-3; a possible D gene is TRBD1 (6 bases). This CDR3 contains 14 residues. Deletions cut 9 bases from V and 0 bases from J, with 12 bases between. Germline CDR1 reads LNHNV; CDR2 reads YYDKDF (reference sequence). Here the CDR3 reads CATRTDDSGNTIYF. The DNA for the CDR3 is TGTGCCACTAGGACAGACGACTCTGGAAACACCATATATTTT.

V is TRBV6-1 and J is TRBJ1-5; 7 nucleotides match TRBD1. This CDR3 has 14 residues. The germline CDR1 and CDR2 sequences are MNHNS and SASEGT. Trimming took 0 bases from V and 6 from J; bases not matched to a gene: 2. CDR3 sequence: CASSEAGGRQPQHF. In DNA, the CDR3 is TGTGCCAGCAGTGAAGCAGGGGGCCGTCAGCCCCAGCATTTT.

This sequence joins TRBV5-6 and TRBJ2-1; the match to TRBD1 covers 10 bases. V trimming: 0 bases; J trimming: 6 bases; junction bases outside the gene matches: 6. The CDR3 runs 16 residues. Germline CDR1 reads SGHDT; CDR2 reads YYEEEE. The CDR3 DNA sequence: TGTGCCAGCAGCTTGGAGCGGGACAGGGGACCCAATGAGCAGTTCTTC. Its protein is CASSLERDRGPNEQFF.

This clone was seen just once. The rearrangement uses TRBV24-1 and TRBJ2-5; 7 bases fit TRBD1. The CDR3 is 14 amino acids. The germline CDR1 and CDR2 sequences are KGHDR and SFDVKD. V lost 4 bases, J lost 5 bases, and 6 bases stayed unmatched. DNA for the CDR3: TGTGCCACCAGTGACCCCGCGACAGGGGAGACCCAGTACTTC. This encodes CATSDPATGETQYF.

CDR3 in DNA: TGTGCCAGCAGCTCCCTTCAGCGGGAGGCCCGCTACGAGCAGTACTTC. It yields the protein CASSSLQREARYEQYF. The V gene is TRBV11-2, the J gene TRBJ2-7, with 9 bases that match TRBD2. Germline V CDR1 and CDR2: SGHAT, FQNNGV. Germline trimming cut 4 bases from V and 3 bases from J; bases unmatched to any gene: 10. The CDR3 extends over 16 amino acids.

CDR3 bases: TGTGCCAGCCATGGGGCAGCGGGGGCCCCAACTAAAAACTACGAGCAGTACTTC. Translation: CASHGAAGAPTKNYEQYF. This sequence joins TRBV28 and TRBJ2-7, with TRBD2 matching 8 bases. V lost 8 bases to trimming and J lost 3 bases; unmatched junction nucleotides: 21. Germline V gene lookup returns CDR1 MDHEN and CDR2 SYDVKM. The CDR3 extends over 18 amino acids.

The rearrangement links TRBV28 to TRBJ2-2; 10 nucleotides match TRBD1. CDR3 length equals 16 residues. Trimming cost V 10 bases and J 8 bases; bases outside gene matches: 16. The germline V gene has CDR1 MDHEN and CDR2 SYDVKM. The CDR3 reads CATLKRDRGVTGELFF. In DNA, the CDR3 is TGTGCCACCCTTAAACGGGACAGGGGTGTTACTGGGGAGCTGTTTTTT.

The CDR3, as DNA: TGCGCCAGCAGCCAACTAGTGCCTAGCGGGGGCACAGATACGCAGTATTTT. Protein product: CASSQLVPSGGTDTQYF. This sequence joins TRBV4-3 and TRBJ2-3; 9 nucleotides align to TRBD2. V was clipped by 2 bases and J by 1 base; unmatched bases: 7. The CDR3 totals 17 residues. Germline V gene sequence: CDR1 LGHNA, CDR2 YSLEER.

This clone appeared a single time. The V call is TRBV18, the J call TRBJ1-3; D gene ambiguous. V gave up 4 bases and J gave up 4 bases, with 8 bases separating them. The CDR3 runs to 13 residues. Germline loops: CDR1 KGHSH, CDR2 LQKENI. Here the CDR3 reads CASSRSRGNTIYF. CDR3 DNA: TGTGCCAGCTCACGATCGAGGGGAAACACCATATATTTT. Full variable domain (missing parts from reference TRBV18 and TRBJ1-3): NAGVMQNPRHLVRRRGQEARLRCSPMKGHSHVYWYRQLPEEGLKFMVYLQKENIIDESGMPKERFSAEFPKEGPSILRIQQVVRGDSAAYFCASSRSRGNTIYFGEGSWLTVV.

This chain joins TRBV5-4 and TRBJ1-2; 9 bases match TRBD1. CDR1 is SGHNT, CDR2 YYREEE, per germline (reference sequence). The CDR3 has 13 residues. J lost 6 bases, V lost 5 bases, and 5 bases had no gene match. CDR3 nucleotide sequence: TGTGCCAGCAGACGGGACAGGGAGGATGGCTACACCTTC. Translating gives CASRRDREDGYTF.

In this sample, this clone turned up once. V gene TRBV3-1 (or the pseudogene TRBV3-2) combines with J gene TRBJ1-3; a possible D gene is TRBD1 (6 bases). Per germline, CDR1 LGHDT and CDR2 YNNKEL (reference sequence). The CDR3 sequence is 13 residues long. V dropped 0 bases and J dropped 9 bases, with 9 bases sitting between them. In DNA form, the CDR3 reads TGTGCCAGCAGCCAAGACAGGGGCAGCACCATATATTTT. This gives the protein CASSQDRGSTIYF.

The chain carries TRBV5-1 and TRBJ1-2, with no clear D. The CDR3 contains 14 residues. Per germline, CDR1 SGHRS and CDR2 YFSETQ. Trimming stripped 4 bases from V and 0 bases from J, with 10 bases between. The CDR3 loop is CASSVGDSNYGYTF. The CDR3 DNA is TGCGCCAGCAGCGTCGGAGATTCTAACTATGGCTACACCTTC.

This clone was counted only a few times. The rearrangement uses TRBV5-1 and TRBJ1-1; D remains unclear. Germline V gives CDR1 SGHRS, CDR2 YFSETQ. Between the trimmed V and J ends, which lost 4 bases and 3 bases, there was a span of 16 bases. The CDR3 runs 15 residues. CDR3 in DNA: TGCGCCAGCAGCGGAGGGAAGTTGGTGGACACTGAAGCTTTCTTT. This encodes CASSGGKLVDTEAFF.

This clone was counted a few times. V gene TRBV5-1 combines with J gene TRBJ2-5, with 8 bases aligning to TRBD2. CDR3 length equals 14 residues. V gave up 0 bases and J gave up 5 bases; unmatched junction bases: 3. Per the germline V gene, CDR1 is SGHRS and CDR2 is YFSETQ. CDR3 in DNA: TGCGCCAGCAGCTTGGGTAGCGGGATGGAGACCCAGTACTTC. Its translation: CASSLGSGMETQYF. The whole variable domain, remainder taken from reference TRBV5-1 and TRBJ2-5, is KAGVTQTPRYLIKTRGQQVTLSCSPISGHRSVSWYQQTPGQGLQFLFEYFSETQRNKGNFPGRFSGRQFSNSRSEMNVSTLELGDSALYLCASSLGSGMETQYFGPGTRLLVL.

The rearrangement joins TRBV30 to TRBJ1-6; D possibly corresponds to TRBD1 (5 bases). The germline V gene has CDR1 GTSNPN and CDR2 SVGIG (reference sequence). The V end was cut by 2 bases, the J end by 5 bases, with 16 bases between. This CDR3 comprises 16 residues. CDR3 protein: CAWSFPPGLDNSPLHF. The CDR3 DNA follows: TGTGCCTGGAGTTTTCCTCCGGGACTGGATAATTCACCCCTCCACTTT.

The rearrangement links TRBV6-2 or TRBV6-3 to TRBJ2-1; possibly TRBD2 for D (5 bases). Germline CDR1 reads MNHEY; CDR2 reads SVGEGT. Trimming removed 2 bases at V and 1 base at J, with 9 bases between. CDR3 size: 15 residues. The CDR3 bases are TGTGCCAGCAGTTACGAGGGAGTTTCCTACAATGAGCAGTTCTTC. It specifies CASSYEGVSYNEQFF.

The V and J genes are TRBV6-5 and TRBJ2-7; no reliable D call. Trimming shortened V by 5 bases and J by 0 bases, and 8 bases separated the two germline ends. Germline lookup yields CDR1 MNHEY and CDR2 SVGAGI. CDR3 length: 13 residues. Written as DNA, the CDR3 is TGTGCCAGCAGTCTTGACAACTCCTACGAGCAGTACTTC. Encoded protein: CASSLDNSYEQYF.

The chain joins TRBV12-5 to TRBJ2-7, with 9 bases lining up with TRBD1. After removal of 5 bases from V and 4 bases from J, the junction contained 6 bases not matched to a gene. CDR1 LGHNT and CDR2 FRNRAP come from the germline V gene. CDR3 length equals 14 residues. The CDR3 reads CASGPGQGSYEQYF. For the CDR3, the DNA is TGTGCTAGTGGTCCGGGACAGGGCTCGTACGAGCAGTACTTC.

This sequence joins TRBV5-6 and TRBJ2-3; D might be TRBD2 (7 bases). This CDR3 comprises 17 residues. Deletions cut 6 bases from V and 3 bases from J, with 23 bases between. Germline V gives CDR1 SGHDT, CDR2 YYEEEE. The CDR3 reads CASTLTGGRFRTDTQYF. CDR3 nucleotide sequence: TGTGCCAGCACCCTCACCGGGGGGCGTTTTCGGACAGATACGCAGTATTTT.